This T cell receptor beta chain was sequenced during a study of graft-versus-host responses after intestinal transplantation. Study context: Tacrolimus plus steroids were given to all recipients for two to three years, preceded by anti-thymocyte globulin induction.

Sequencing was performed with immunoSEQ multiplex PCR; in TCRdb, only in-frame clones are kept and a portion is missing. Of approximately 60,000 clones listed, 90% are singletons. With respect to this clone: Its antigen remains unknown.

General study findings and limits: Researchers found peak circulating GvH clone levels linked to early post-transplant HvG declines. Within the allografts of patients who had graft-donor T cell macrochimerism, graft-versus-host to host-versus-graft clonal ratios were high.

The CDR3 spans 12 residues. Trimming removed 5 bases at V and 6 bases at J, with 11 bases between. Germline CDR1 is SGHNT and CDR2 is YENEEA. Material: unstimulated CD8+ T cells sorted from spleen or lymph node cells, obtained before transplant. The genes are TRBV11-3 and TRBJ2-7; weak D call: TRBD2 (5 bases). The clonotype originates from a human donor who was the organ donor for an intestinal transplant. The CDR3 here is CASSTWTGEQYF. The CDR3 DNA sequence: TGTGCCAGCAGCACCTGGACTGGCGAGCAGTACTTC. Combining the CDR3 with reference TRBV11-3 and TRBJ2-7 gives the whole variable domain EAGVVQSPRYKIIEKKQPVAFWCNPISGHNTLYWYLQNLGQGPELLIRYENEEAVDDSQLPKDRFSAERLKGVDSTLKIQPAELGDSAVYLCASSTWTGEQYFGPGTRLTVT.